The clone carrying this T cell receptor beta chain has at least ten counts. The antigen is not known. For a library built for alpha chains, this beta chain is a stray read; little rests on its size. A distinct unique molecular identifier was carried by each TCR cDNA molecule. Each CDR3 protein gets one entry after TCRdb re-called the 5' RACE reads with MiXCR. The sample lists about 18,000 distinct CDR3 sequences, 9.6% occurring once. The sample's time point: sample taken at primary tumor resection. Patients with untreated early-stage non-small cell lung cancer, numbering around 72, were the donors. Whole RNA was taken from tumor, nontumor lung or frozen PBMC; it was then sequenced unsorted. The data were taken from a study of spatial heterogeneity in lung cancer. The CDR3 has 15 residues. Trimming removed 6 bases at V and 5 bases at J, with 14 bases between. From germline, CDR1 is MGHDK and CDR2 SYGVNS.

Findings and caveats of the study: Mutation counts in tumors were tracked by counts of expanded intratumoral alpha and beta TCRs. Sequencing reached an estimated coverage of tumor T cells that was only roughly 7% for alpha chains and 13% for beta chains.

The receptor was isolated from a female donor with early-stage non-small cell lung cancer. The chain carries TRBV25-1 and TRBJ1-6; D may be TRBD1 (5 bases). This sample comprised lung tumor tissue, obtained at surgery. The CDR3 nucleotides are TGTGCCAGCAGGACGGGAGACAGAAATAATTCACCCCTCCACTTT. Translation: CASRTGDRNNSPLHF.